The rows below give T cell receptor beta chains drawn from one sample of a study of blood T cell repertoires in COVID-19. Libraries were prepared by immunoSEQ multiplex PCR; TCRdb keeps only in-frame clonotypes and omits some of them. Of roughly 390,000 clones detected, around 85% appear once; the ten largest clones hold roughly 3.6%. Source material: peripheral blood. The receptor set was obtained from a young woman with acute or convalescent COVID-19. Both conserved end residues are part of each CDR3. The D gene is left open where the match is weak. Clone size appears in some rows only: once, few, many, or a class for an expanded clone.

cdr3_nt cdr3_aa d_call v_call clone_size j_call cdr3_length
TGTGCCAGCAGCTCTACTAGCGGGCCTTACAATGAGCAGTTCTTC CASSSTSGPYNEQFF TRBD2 TRBV11-2 - TRBJ2-1 15
TGCGCCAGCCCCGAGTCCGCTTTCTTT CASPESAFF - TRBV10-1 - TRBJ1-1 9
TGTGCCAGCAGCTTGGTATTACCGGGAGGCAATTCACCCCTCCACTTT CASSLVLPGGNSPLHF - TRBV5-6 - TRBJ1-6 16
TGTGCCAGCAGGCATCAAGTTGGGGAGAACGGGGCAGATACGCAGTATTTT CASRHQVGENGADTQYF - TRBV11-2 - TRBJ2-3 17
TGTGCCAGCAGTCAGTCCGGGACAGGAGCTTTCTTT CASSQSGTGAFF TRBD1 TRBV6-2/TRBV6-3 - TRBJ1-1 12
TGTGCCAGCAGCGCAACCGGGACAGGGGGAATCGGGGAGCTGTTTTTT CASSATGTGGIGELFF TRBD1 TRBV7-9 once TRBJ2-2 16
TGTGCCAGTAGTATTCGGACAGGGGTCATCCAAGAGACCCAGTACTTC CASSIRTGVIQETQYF TRBD1 TRBV19 - TRBJ2-5 16
TGCGCCAGCAGCGAGAGCGAATCCTACAATGAGCAGTTCTTC CASSESESYNEQFF - TRBV5-1 - TRBJ2-1 14
TGTGCCAGCAGCTTAGTAATTCGTTGGGGACAGGGTAATCCAGATACGCAGTATTTT CASSLVIRWGQGNPDTQYF TRBD1 TRBV7-9 - TRBJ2-3 19
TGTGCCAGCAGTTTCAAAGAGACCCAGTACTTC CASSFKETQYF - TRBV6-2/TRBV6-3 - TRBJ2-5 11
TGTGCCAGCAGACCCATAAGTAGATCGTCTATTTGGACTGAAGCTTTCTTT CASRPISRSSIWTEAFF - TRBV28 - TRBJ1-1 17
TGTGCCAGCAGCTTGGCGGGGGGCAACGATGAGCAGTTCTTC CASSLAGGNDEQFF - TRBV5-6 - TRBJ2-1 14
TGTGCCAGTAGCCCCGACAGGGGATCGGGTCAGCCCCAGCATTTT CASSPDRGSGQPQHF TRBD1 TRBV19 - TRBJ1-5 15
TGTGCCAGCAGTTCACGTCCCACTATGAACACTGAAGCTTTCTTT CASSSRPTMNTEAFF - TRBV7-9 - TRBJ1-1 15
TGTGCCAGCAGCGAGGACAGCAACAATCAGCCCCAGCATTTT CASSEDSNNQPQHF - TRBV9 - TRBJ1-5 14
TGTGCCAGCAGTTTTGGGGAGGGCCATAATGAAAAACTGTTTTTT CASSFGEGHNEKLFF - TRBV28 - TRBJ1-4 15
TGTGCCTGGACTAGCATTACAGATACGCAGTATTTT CAWTSITDTQYF - TRBV30 once TRBJ2-3 12
TGTGCCAGCAGTGGACAGGGCACCAGGGACTATGGCTACACCTTC CASSGQGTRDYGYTF TRBD1 TRBV2 - TRBJ1-2 15
TGTGCCAGCAGCTTAGATAGCGTAGAGCAGTTCTTC CASSLDSVEQFF - TRBV7-2 few TRBJ2-1 12